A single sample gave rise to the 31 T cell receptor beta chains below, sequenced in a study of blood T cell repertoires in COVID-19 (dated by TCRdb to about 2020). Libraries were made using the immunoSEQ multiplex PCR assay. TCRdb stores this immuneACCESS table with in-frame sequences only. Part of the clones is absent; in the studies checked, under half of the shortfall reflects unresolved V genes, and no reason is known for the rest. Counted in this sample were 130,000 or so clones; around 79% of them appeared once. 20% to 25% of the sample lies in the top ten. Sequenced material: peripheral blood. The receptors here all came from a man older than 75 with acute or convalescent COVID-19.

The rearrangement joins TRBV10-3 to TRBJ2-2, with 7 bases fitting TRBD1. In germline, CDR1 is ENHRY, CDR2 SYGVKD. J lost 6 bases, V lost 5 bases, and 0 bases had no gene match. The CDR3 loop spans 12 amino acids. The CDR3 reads CAISRGPGELFF. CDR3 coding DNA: TGTGCCATCAGTAGGGGGCCCGGGGAGCTGTTTTTT.

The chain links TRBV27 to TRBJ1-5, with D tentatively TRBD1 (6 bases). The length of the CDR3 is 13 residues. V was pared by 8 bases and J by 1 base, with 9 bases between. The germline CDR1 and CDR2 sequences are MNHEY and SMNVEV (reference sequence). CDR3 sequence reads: CASGQTSNQPQHF. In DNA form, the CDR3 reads TGTGCCAGCGGACAGACAAGCAATCAGCCCCAGCATTTT.

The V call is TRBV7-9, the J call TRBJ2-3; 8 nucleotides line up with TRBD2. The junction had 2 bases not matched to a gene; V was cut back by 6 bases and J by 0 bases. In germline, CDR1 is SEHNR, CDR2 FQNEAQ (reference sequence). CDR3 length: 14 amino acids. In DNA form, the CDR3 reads TGTGCCAGCAGTGTAGCGGGGAGCACAGATACGCAGTATTTT. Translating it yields CASSVAGSTDTQYF.

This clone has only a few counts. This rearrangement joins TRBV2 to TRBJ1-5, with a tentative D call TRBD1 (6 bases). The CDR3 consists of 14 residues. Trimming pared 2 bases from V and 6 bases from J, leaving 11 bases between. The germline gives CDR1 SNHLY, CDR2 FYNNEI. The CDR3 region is CASSESGVFQPQHF. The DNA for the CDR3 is TGTGCCAGCAGTGAATCAGGGGTCTTTCAGCCCCAGCATTTT. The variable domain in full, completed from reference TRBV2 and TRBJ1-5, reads EPEVTQTPSHQVTQMGQEVILRCVPISNHLYFYWYRQILGQKVEFLVSFYNNEISEKSEIFDDQFSVERPDGSNFTLKIRSTKLEDSAMYFCASSESGVFQPQHFGDGTRLSIL.

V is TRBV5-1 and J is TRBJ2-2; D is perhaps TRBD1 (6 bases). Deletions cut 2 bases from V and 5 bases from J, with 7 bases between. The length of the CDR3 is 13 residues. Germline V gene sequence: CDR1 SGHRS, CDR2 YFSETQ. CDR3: CASSFDRTGELFF. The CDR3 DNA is TGCGCCAGCAGCTTCGACAGGACCGGGGAGCTGTTTTTT.

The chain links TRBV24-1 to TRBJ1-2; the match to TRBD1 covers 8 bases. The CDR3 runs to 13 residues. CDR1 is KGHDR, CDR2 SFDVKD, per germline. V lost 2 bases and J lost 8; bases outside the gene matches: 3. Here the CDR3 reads CATSDWGQEGYTF. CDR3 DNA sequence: TGTGCCACCAGTGATTGGGGACAGGAGGGCTACACCTTC.

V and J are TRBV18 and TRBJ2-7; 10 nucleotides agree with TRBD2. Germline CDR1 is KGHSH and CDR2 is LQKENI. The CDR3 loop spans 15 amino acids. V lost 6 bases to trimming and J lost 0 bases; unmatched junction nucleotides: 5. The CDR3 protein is CASSPGLADSYEQYF. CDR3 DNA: TGTGCCAGCTCCCCAGGACTAGCGGACTCCTACGAGCAGTACTTC.

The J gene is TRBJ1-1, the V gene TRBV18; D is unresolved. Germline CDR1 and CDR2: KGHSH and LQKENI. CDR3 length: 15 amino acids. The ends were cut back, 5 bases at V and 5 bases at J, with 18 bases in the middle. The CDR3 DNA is TGTGCCAGCTCATCCATTATAGGGTCGGGGACTGAAGCTTTCTTT. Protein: CASSSIIGSGTEAFF. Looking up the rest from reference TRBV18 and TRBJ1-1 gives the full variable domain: NAGVMQNPRHLVRRRGQEARLRCSPMKGHSHVYWYRQLPEEGLKFMVYLQKENIIDESGMPKERFSAEFPKEGPSILRIQQVVRGDSAAYFCASSSIIGSGTEAFFGQGTRLTVV.

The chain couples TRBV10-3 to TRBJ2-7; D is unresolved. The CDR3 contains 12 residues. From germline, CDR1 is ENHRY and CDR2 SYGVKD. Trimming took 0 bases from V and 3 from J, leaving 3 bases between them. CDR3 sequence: CAISESFYEQYF. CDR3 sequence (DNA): TGTGCCATCAGTGAGTCCTTCTACGAGCAGTACTTC.

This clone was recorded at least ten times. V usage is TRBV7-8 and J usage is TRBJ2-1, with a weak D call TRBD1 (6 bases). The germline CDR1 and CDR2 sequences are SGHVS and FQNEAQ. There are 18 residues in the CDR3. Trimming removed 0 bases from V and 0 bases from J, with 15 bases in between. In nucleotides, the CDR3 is TGTGCCAGCAGCTTAGCGTTTTCAGGACAGCTCTCCTACAATGAGCAGTTCTTC. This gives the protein CASSLAFSGQLSYNEQFF.

Written as DNA, the CDR3 is TGTGCCTGGACGGGCGGGGGGGGCACAGATACGCAGTATTTT. Amino acids: CAWTGGGGTDTQYF. J is TRBJ2-3 and V is TRBV30; the match to TRBD2 covers 9 bases. Per the germline V gene, CDR1 is GTSNPN and CDR2 is SVGIG (reference sequence). This CDR3 spans 14 amino acids. With 4 bases clipped from V and 1 base from J, the junction kept 3 bases outside the gene matches. Variable domain in full (rest from reference TRBV30 and TRBJ2-3): SQTIHQWPATLVQPVGSPLSLECTVEGTSNPNLYWYRQAAGRGLQLLFYSVGIGQISSEVPQNLSASRPQDRQFILSSKKLLLSDSGFYLCAWTGGGGTDTQYFGPGTRLTVL.

CDR3 residues: CATSDSLLGATQYF. Here the CDR3 DNA reads TGTGCCACCAGTGATTCTCTCTTAGGGGCGACGCAGTATTTT. The chain combines TRBV24-1 with TRBJ2-3, with a tentative D call TRBD1 (5 bases). The CDR3 is made up of 14 amino acids. V shed 2 bases and J shed 9 bases, with 14 bases lying between them. Germline CDR1 is KGHDR and CDR2 is SFDVKD.

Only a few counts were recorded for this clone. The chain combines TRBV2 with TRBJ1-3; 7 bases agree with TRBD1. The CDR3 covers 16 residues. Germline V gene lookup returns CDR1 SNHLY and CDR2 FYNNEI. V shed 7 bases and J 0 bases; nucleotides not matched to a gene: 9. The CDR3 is CASTQMGTASGNTIYF. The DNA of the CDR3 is TGTGCCAGCACTCAAATGGGGACAGCCTCTGGAAACACCATATATTTT.

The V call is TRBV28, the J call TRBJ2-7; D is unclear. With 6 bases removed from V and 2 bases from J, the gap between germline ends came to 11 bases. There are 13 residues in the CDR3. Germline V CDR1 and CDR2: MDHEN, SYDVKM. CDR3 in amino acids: CASRVRGPYEQYF. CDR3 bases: TGTGCCAGCAGGGTTCGTGGGCCCTACGAGCAGTACTTC.

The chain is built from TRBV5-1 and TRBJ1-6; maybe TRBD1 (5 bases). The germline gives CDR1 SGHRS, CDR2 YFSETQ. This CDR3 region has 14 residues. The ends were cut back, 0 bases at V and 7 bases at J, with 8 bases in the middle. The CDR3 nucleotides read TGCGCCAGCAGCTTGGGGGGGGGAAATTCACCCCTCCACTTT. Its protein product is CASSLGGGNSPLHF.

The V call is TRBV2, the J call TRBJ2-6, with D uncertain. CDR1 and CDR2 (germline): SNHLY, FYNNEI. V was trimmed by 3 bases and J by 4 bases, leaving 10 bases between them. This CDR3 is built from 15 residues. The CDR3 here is CASSDSLRGANVLTF. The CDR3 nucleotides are TGTGCCAGCAGTGATTCGTTGAGAGGGGCCAACGTCCTGACTTTC.

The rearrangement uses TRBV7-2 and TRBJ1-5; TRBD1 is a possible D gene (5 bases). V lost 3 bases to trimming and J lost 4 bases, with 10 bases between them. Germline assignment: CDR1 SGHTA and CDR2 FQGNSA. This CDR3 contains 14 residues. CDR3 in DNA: TGTGCCAGCAGCTTGACAGAGTGGAATCAGCCCCAGCATTTT. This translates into CASSLTEWNQPQHF.

The CDR3 region has the DNA TGTGCCAGCACCCGGGGGTTAAGCACAGATACGCAGTATTTT. Translating it yields CASTRGLSTDTQYF. The chain recombines TRBV2 with TRBJ2-3; possibly TRBD2 for D (6 bases). CDR1 SNHLY and CDR2 FYNNEI come from the germline V gene. The length of the CDR3 is 14 residues. Trimming took 7 bases from V and 0 from J, leaving 11 bases between them.

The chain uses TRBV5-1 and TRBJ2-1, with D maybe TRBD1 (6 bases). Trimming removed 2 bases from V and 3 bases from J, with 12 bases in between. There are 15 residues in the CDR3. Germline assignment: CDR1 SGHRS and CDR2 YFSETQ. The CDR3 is CASSFGQPSYNEQFF. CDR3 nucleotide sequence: TGCGCCAGCAGCTTCGGACAGCCGAGCTACAATGAGCAGTTCTTC.

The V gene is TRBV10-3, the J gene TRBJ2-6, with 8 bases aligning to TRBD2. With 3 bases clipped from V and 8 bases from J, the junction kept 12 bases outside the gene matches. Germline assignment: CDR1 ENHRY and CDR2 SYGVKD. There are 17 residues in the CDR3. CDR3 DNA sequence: TGTGCCATCAGTGACGGACGGTCCCGGGGGGGGTCCAACGTCCTGACTTTC. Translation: CAISDGRSRGGSNVLTF.

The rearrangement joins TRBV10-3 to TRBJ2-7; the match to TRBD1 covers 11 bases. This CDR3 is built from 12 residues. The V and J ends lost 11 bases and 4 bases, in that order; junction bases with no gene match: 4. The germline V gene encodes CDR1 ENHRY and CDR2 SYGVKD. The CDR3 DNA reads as TGTGCCGTCGGACAGGGGGCTTACGAGCAGTACTTC. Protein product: CAVGQGAYEQYF.

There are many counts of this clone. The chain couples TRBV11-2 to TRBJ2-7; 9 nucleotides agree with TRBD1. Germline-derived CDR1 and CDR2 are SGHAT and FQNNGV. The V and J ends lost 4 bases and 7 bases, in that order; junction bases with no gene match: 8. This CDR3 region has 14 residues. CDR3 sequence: CASSWEQGAREQYF. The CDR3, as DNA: TGTGCCAGCAGCTGGGAACAGGGGGCGAGAGAGCAGTACTTC.

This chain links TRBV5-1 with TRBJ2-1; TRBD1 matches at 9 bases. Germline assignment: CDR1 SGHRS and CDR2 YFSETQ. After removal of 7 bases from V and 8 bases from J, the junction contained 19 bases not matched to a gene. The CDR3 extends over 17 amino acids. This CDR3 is CASSTILRTGAGDEQFF. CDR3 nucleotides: TGCGCCAGCTCGACAATATTGAGGACAGGGGCAGGGGATGAGCAGTTCTTC.

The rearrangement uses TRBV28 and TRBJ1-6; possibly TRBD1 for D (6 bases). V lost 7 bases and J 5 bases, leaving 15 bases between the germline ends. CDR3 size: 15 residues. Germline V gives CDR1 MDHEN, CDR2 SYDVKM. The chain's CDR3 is CASNQRGIHNSPLHF. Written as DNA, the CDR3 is TGTGCCAGCAACCAAAGGGGGATTCATAATTCACCCCTCCACTTT.

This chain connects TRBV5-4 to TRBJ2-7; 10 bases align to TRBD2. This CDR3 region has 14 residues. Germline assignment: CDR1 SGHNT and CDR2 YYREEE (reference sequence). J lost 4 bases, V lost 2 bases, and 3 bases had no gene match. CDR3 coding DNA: TGTGCCAGCAGCTTTAGCGGGGGGATTTACGAGCAGTACTTC. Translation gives CASSFSGGIYEQYF.

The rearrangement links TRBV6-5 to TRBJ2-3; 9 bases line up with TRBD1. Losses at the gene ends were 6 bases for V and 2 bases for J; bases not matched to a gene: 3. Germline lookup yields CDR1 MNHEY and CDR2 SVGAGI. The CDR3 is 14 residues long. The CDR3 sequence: CASRGTGSTDTQYF. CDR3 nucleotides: TGTGCCAGCAGGGGGACAGGGTCCACAGATACGCAGTATTTT.

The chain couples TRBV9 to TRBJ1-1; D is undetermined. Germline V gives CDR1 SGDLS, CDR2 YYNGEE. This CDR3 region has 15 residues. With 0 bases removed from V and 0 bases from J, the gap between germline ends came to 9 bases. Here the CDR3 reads CASSVATEMNTEAFF. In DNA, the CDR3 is TGTGCCAGCAGCGTAGCTACCGAAATGAACACTGAAGCTTTCTTT.

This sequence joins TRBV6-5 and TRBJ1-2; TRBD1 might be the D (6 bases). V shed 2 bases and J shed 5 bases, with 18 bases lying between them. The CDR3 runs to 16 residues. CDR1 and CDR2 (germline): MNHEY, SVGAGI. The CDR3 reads CASSYGRGIGGYGYTF. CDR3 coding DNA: TGTGCCAGCAGTTACGGGAGGGGAATAGGGGGGTATGGCTACACCTTC.

CDR3 in DNA: TGTGCCAGCAGTTACGAACCGGGGGGCGGTCAGACCCAGTACTTC. It translates to CASSYEPGGGQTQYF. The chain recombines TRBV7-2 with TRBJ2-5; tentative D call: TRBD2 (7 bases). This CDR3 is built from 15 residues. The germline gives CDR1 SGHTA, CDR2 FQGNSA. V lost 6 bases to trimming and J lost 6 bases, with 20 bases between them.

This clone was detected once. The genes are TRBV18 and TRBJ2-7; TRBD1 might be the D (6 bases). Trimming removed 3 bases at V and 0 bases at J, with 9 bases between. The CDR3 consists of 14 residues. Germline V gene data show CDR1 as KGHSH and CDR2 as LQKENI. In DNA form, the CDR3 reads TGTGCCAGCTCACCTGACAGGCTCTCCTACGAGCAGTACTTC. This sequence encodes CASSPDRLSYEQYF.

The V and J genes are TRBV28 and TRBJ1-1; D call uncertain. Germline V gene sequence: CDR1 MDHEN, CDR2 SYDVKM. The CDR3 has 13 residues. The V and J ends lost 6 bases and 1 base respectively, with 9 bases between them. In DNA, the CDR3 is TGTGCCAGCAGCCCAACAAGGAACACTGAAGCTTTCTTT. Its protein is CASSPTRNTEAFF.